A selection of T cell receptor beta chains follows, all from one sample in a study of post-analysis software for immune sequencing data. TCRdb itself ran the PCR reads through MiXCR, one entry per CDR3 protein. The sample holds 400,000 to 500,000 distinct CDR3 sequences, approximately 38% seen once. Sequenced sample: blood. These receptors were collected from a girl under 10 years old with multiple sclerosis. Each CDR3 is given with its conserved first and last residue. The order of the fields is J gene, D gene, V gene, clone size, CDR3 DNA, CDR3 protein. The D gene is left open where the match is weak. Size is omitted from some rows. Given values are once, few, many or a class for expanded clones.

>TRBJ1-5|NA|TRBV6-5|few
TGTGCCAGCAGTTACCGTAGGGTACCCCCTCAGCCCCAGCATTTT
CASSYRRVPPQPQHF
>TRBJ2-6|NA|TRBV7-9|NA
TGTGCCAGCAGCTTAGAGTTTAGCCCCTCTGGGGCCAACGTCCTGACTTTC
CASSLEFSPSGANVLTF
>TRBJ1-2|TRBD1|TRBV9|NA
TGTGCCAGCAGCGTCCCGGGACAGGGGAGTTCAGGCGGGACCACTTCTAACTATGGCTACACCTTC
CASSVPGQGSSGGTTSNYGYTF
>TRBJ2-7|TRBD1|TRBV14|few
TGTGCCAGCAGCCAGGAGAGGACAGGGGGGGACGAGCAGTACTTC
CASSQERTGGDEQYF
>TRBJ2-1|TRBD2|TRBV4-3|NA
TGCGCCAGCAGCCAAGGGGGACTAGCGGGAATCTACAATGAGCAGTTCTTC
CASSQGGLAGIYNEQFF
>TRBJ1-6|NA|TRBV25-1|NA
TGTGCCAGCAGCCGGGAATACCCTTCACCCCTCCACTTT
CASSREYPSPLHF
>TRBJ1-2|NA|TRBV5-1|few
TGCGCCAGCAGCCCTGACACCAACTTGCTCTATGGCTACACCTTC
CASSPDTNLLYGYTF
>TRBJ2-3|NA|TRBV7-3|NA
TGTGCCAGCAGCTTTGCAGGGTCGAGCACAGATACGCAGTATTTT
CASSFAGSSTDTQYF
>TRBJ2-1|TRBD1|TRBV20-1|NA
TGCAGTGCTAGAGAGGACAGGGCTGACAATGAGCAGTTCTTC
CSAREDRADNEQFF
>TRBJ1-4|NA|TRBV28|NA
TGTGCCAGCAGTGGGAATGAAAAACTGTTTTTT
CASSGNEKLFF
>TRBJ2-1|TRBD1|TRBV27|NA
TGTGCCAGCAGTTTGCAGGGACAGGATAATGAGCAGTTCTTC
CASSLQGQDNEQFF
>TRBJ2-5|NA|TRBV5-4|few
TGTGCCAGCAGCCGCCTGGCAGGCAACCAAGAGACCCAGTACTTC
CASSRLAGNQETQYF
>TRBJ2-7|NA|TRBV7-2|few
TGTGCCAGCAGCTTCCAAAGCGGATTCTCCTACGAGCAGTACTTC
CASSFQSGFSYEQYF
>TRBJ2-5|NA|TRBV20-1|many
TGCAGTGCTAGAGGGGAGACCCAGTACTTC
CSARGETQYF
>TRBJ1-5|NA|TRBV5-1|NA
TGCGCCAGCAGCTTGACAGCGACGGGTCCAAATCAGCCCCAGCATTTT
CASSLTATGPNQPQHF
>TRBJ2-3|NA|TRBV2|NA
TGTGCCAGCGTCGCGGGGCATATATCGACAGATACGCAGTATTTT
CASVAGHISTDTQYF
>TRBJ1-6|NA|TRBV12-3/TRBV12-4|NA
TGTGCCAGCAGTTTACGAGGGACCGTGAATTCACCCCTCCACTTT
CASSLRGTVNSPLHF
>TRBJ2-1|TRBD2|TRBV7-9|few
TGTGCCAGCAGCTCGGGACTAGCGGGAGAGAAGTACAATGAGCAGTTCTTC
CASSSGLAGEKYNEQFF